This passage covers 4 T cell receptor beta chains from one sample sequenced in a study of early T cells in non-severe SARS-CoV-2 infection. TCRdb re-derived calls from the 5' RACE reads in MiXCR, one entry per CDR3 protein. The table includes about 52,000 distinct CDR3 sequences, approximately 6.2% detected once. The specimen sequenced was whole blood. The receptors were sampled from an adult who was a healthcare worker with PCR-confirmed SARS-CoV-2 infection or an uninfected control (not recorded which).

This clonotype was recorded many times. This sequence joins TRBV3-1 and TRBJ1-2; 9 bases align to TRBD1. Germline CDR1 and CDR2: LGHDT and YNNKEL (reference sequence). J gave up 6 bases and V 3 bases, and 8 bases lay outside the gene matches. This CDR3 comprises 15 residues. CDR3 nucleotide sequence: TGTGCCAGCAGCCATGGGACAGGGCGGTTAGATGGCTACACCTTC. Protein product: CASSHGTGRLDGYTF.

The V call is TRBV12-3 or TRBV12-4, the J call TRBJ2-7, with D perhaps matching TRBD2 (6 bases). The germline V and J ends were trimmed by 6 bases and 4 bases, with 22 bases remaining between them. The CDR3 has 16 amino acids. The CDR3 loop is CASRVADGTLLYEQYF. For the CDR3, the DNA is TGTGCCAGCAGGGTGGCGGACGGGACTCTTTTATACGAGCAGTACTTC.

This clonotype has ten or more counts. The chain uses TRBV18 and TRBJ1-1, with 7 bases fitting TRBD1. Looked up from germline, CDR1 is KGHSH and CDR2 is LQKENI. Trimming removed 1 base from V and 5 bases from J; junction bases left unmatched: 4. The CDR3 totals 14 residues. This chain's CDR3 is CASSPQGARTEAFF. CDR3 nucleotide sequence: TGTGCCAGCTCACCACAGGGGGCGAGAACTGAAGCTTTCTTT.

This clonotype was picked up a small number of times. V is TRBV11-2 and J is TRBJ2-6; D might be TRBD1 (6 bases). Germline values: CDR1 SGHAT, CDR2 FQNNGV. This CDR3 has 17 amino acids. V lost 3 bases to trimming and J lost 0 bases, with 12 bases between them. The CDR3 sequence: CASSFRDTGSGANVLTF. In nucleotides, the CDR3 is TGTGCCAGCAGCTTTCGGGACACAGGCTCTGGGGCCAACGTCCTGACTTTC.